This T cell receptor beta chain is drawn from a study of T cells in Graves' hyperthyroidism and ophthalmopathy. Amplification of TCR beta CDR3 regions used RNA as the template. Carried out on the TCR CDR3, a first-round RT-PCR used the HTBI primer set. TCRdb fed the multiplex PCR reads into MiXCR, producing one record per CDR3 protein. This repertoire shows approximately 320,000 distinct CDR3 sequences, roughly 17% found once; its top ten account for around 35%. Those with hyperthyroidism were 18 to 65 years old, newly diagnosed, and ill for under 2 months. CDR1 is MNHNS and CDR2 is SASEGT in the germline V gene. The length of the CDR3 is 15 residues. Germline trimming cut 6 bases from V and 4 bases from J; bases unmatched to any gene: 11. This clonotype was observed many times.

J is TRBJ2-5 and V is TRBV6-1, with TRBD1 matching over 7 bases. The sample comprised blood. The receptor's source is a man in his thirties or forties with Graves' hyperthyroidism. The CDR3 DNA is TGTGCCAGCAGGGTAACAGGGGAGTTAGGAGAGACCCAGTACTTC. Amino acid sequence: CASRVTGELGETQYF.